This T cell receptor beta chain was profiled in a study of cytotoxic CD8 clonotypes in ibrutinib-treated CLL (dated by TCRdb to the early 2020s). Regarding the complete study: The cohort included approximately 15 treatment-naive and approximately eleven relapsed/refractory patients; roughly 17 were IGHV unmutated. Partial responses were observed in around 25 patients and complete responses in 2; after a median follow-up of 68 months, remission was maintained in around 14 patients and progression was observed in approximately 12. Response samples were taken after a median of 12 months on treatment, ranging from about 6 to 40 months. Samples averaged roughly 260,000 productive templates and roughly 86,000 productive rearrangements. Longitudinal samples were available for about 30% of the 86 trial participants. Cryopreserved peripheral blood mononuclear cells were collected before treatment, at response, and at either disease progression or sustained remission. Every sample from remission and from progressive disease was obtained while the patients were still on ibrutinib.

According to the study, the label for this sample's time point signals: progressive disease on ibrutinib. For TCR beta library preparation, roughly 2 micrograms of genomic DNA were extracted from the cryopreserved PBMCs. Longitudinal blood samples from CLL patients receiving ibrutinib monotherapy were subjected to high-throughput TCR beta sequencing. Patients were enrolled in a phase 2 open-label single-center ibrutinib monotherapy trial. Trimming takes 0 bases from V and 3 bases from J, and the germline ends sit 5 bases apart. The CDR3 measures 14 amino acids from cysteine to phenylalanine. Only CDR3 DNA remains: 42 bases, in frame from the first base. The germline V gene gives CDR1 as SGHAT and CDR2 as FQNNGV. Findings and caveats that apply to the study as a whole: Sampling times were not matched between patients in sustained remission and patients whose disease was progressing, and lymph node repertoires were not examined. Public clonotypes were rare and either shrank or stayed stable during treatment, and the rise in clonality at ibrutinib response reflected expansion of private clonotypes. Baseline clonality was found to be higher than that of age-matched healthy donors and was strongly correlated with circulating CD8+ T-cell counts. Clonality increased at ibrutinib response, stayed stable in sustained remission, and fell back toward baseline at progression.

Concerning this clone: Its antigen remains undetermined. No per-base quality is available; no much larger clone lies one base away.

A MiSeq instrument was used for deep resolution sequencing, which targeted depths ranging from 1 in 1 million up to 1 in 200,000 T cells, with coverage averaging 10x for each clonotype. TCR beta libraries were generated with the immunoSEQ hsTCRB Kit. In the original analysis: The data were analyzed with ImmunoSEQ Analyzer and ImmunoSEQ Data Assistant, and V, D and J gene assignments followed IMGT definitions. Clonality, with values ranging from 0 to 1, was calculated as one minus the normalized Shannon entropy of productive rearrangement frequencies. Only overrepresented clonotypes making up at least 0.05% of the repertoire of each patient were included in the public clonotype analysis. About a dozen repertoires from age-matched healthy donors, obtained from immuneACCESS, served as clonality controls. This is the immuneACCESS table as TCRdb keeps it, with only in-frame sequences that have V and J called. A part of the clones is gone; compared with another copy, unresolved V genes explain less than half, and the rest is unexplained. The V and J calls and clone size come from that table; D and trimming were worked out from the DNA. The sample includes under 50,000 clones, with around 63% observed a single time. The top ten clones comprise 6% to 8% of the sample.

The clonotype comes from a human donor with chronic lymphocytic leukemia. This sample comprised PBMCs, obtained at disease progression, from a patient treated with ibrutinib. The receptor chain draws on TRBV11-2 and TRBJ2-2; there is no confident call for the D gene. This receptor carries the CDR3 CASSLDRHTGELFF. Here is the DNA: TGTGCCAGCAGCTTAGATAGGCACACCGGGGAGCTGTTTTTT.